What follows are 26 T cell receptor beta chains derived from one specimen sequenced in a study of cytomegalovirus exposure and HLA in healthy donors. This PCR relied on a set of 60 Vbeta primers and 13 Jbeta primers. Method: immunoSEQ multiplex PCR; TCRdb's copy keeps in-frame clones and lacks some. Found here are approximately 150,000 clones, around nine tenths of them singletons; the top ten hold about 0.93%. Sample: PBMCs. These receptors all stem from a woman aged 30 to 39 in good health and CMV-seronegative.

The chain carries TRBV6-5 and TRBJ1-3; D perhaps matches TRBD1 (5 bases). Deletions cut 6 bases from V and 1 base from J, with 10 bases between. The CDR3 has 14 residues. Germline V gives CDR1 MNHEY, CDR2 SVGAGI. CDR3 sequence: CASSSSGSGNTIYF. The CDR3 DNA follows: TGTGCCAGCAGCTCCTCAGGGTCTGGAAACACCATATATTTT.

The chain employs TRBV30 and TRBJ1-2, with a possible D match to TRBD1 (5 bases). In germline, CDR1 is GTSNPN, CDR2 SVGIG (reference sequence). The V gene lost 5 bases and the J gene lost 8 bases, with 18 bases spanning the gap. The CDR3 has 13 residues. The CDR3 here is CAWGASMFGGYTF. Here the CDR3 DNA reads TGTGCCTGGGGGGCTAGTATGTTCGGGGGCTACACCTTC. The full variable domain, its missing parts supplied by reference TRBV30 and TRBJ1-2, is SQTIHQWPATLVQPVGSPLSLECTVEGTSNPNLYWYRQAAGRGLQLLFYSVGIGQISSEVPQNLSASRPQDRQFILSSKKLLLSDSGFYLCAWGASMFGGYTFGSGTRLTVV.

Here the CDR3 DNA reads TGTGCCAGCAGCCCGGGACAGGGGGCAGTCGGGGAGCTGTTTTTT. Translated, it gives CASSPGQGAVGELFF. This chain joins TRBV5-4 and TRBJ2-2, with 12 bases fitting TRBD1. Germline V lookup: CDR1 SGHNT, CDR2 YYREEE (reference sequence). This CDR3 contains 15 residues. V lost 4 bases and J lost 7; bases outside the gene matches: 5. Complete variable domain (other parts from reference TRBV5-4 and TRBJ2-2): ETGVTQSPTHLIKTRGQQVTLRCSSQSGHNTVSWYQQALGQGPQFIFQYYREEENGRGNFPPRFSGLQFPNYSSELNVNALELDDSALYLCASSPGQGAVGELFFGEGSRLTVL.

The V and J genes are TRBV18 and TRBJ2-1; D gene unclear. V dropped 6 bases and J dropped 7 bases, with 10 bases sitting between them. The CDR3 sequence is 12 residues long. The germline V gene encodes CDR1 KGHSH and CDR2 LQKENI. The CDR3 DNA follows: TGTGCCAGCTCCCCTCTGAGGAATGAGCAGTTCTTC. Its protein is CASSPLRNEQFF.

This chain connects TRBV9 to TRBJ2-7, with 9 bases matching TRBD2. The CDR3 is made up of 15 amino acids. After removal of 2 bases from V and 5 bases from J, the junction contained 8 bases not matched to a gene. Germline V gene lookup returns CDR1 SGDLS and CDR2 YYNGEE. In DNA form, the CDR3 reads TGTGCCAGCAGCGTGGGCGGGGGGGCCCTGGACGAGCAGTACTTC. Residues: CASSVGGGALDEQYF. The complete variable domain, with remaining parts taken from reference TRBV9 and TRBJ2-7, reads DSGVTQTPKHLITATGQRVTLRCSPRSGDLSVYWYQQSLDQGLQFLIQYYNGEERAKGNILERFSAQQFPDLHSELNLSSLELGDSALYFCASSVGGGALDEQYFGPGTRLTVT.

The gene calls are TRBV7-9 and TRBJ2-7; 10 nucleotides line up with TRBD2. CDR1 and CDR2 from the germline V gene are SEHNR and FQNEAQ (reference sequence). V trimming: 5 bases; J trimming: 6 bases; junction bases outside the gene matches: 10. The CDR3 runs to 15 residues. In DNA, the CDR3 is TGTGCCAGCAGCCCGCTAGCGGGAGCTTCTTCCGAGCAGTACTTC. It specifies CASSPLAGASSEQYF. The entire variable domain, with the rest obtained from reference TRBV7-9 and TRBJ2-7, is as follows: DTGVSQNPRHKITKRGQNVTFRCDPISEHNRLYWYRQTLGQGPEFLTYFQNEAQLEKSRLLSDRFSAERPKGSFSTLEIQRTEQGDSAMYLCASSPLAGASSEQYFGPGTRLTVT.

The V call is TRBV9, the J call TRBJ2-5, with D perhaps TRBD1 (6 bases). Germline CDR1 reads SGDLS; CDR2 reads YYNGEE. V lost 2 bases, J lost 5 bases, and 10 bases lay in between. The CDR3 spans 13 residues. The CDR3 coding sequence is TGTGCCAGCAGCGTGGGGGCCGGGGAGACCCAGTACTTC. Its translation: CASSVGAGETQYF. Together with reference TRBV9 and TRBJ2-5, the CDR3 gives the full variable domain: DSGVTQTPKHLITATGQRVTLRCSPRSGDLSVYWYQQSLDQGLQFLIQYYNGEERAKGNILERFSAQQFPDLHSELNLSSLELGDSALYFCASSVGAGETQYFGPGTRLLVL.

CDR3: CASSSSGPAPELFF. In DNA form, the CDR3 reads TGTGCCAGCAGCTCATCAGGCCCAGCCCCTGAGCTGTTTTTT. V is TRBV7-2 and J is TRBJ2-2; no firm D call. Trimming took off 4 bases at V and 11 bases at J, with 17 bases between the two ends. In germline, CDR1 is SGHTA, CDR2 FQGNSA. The CDR3 has 14 amino acids.

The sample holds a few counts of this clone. This CDR3 is CASSTGQGRVRTEAFF. The DNA for the CDR3 is TGTGCCAGTAGTACCGGACAGGGGCGTGTTAGGACTGAAGCTTTCTTT. The chain is built from TRBV19 and TRBJ1-1; 9 positions agree with TRBD1. The CDR3 contains 16 residues. The ends lost 4 bases at V and 5 bases at J; junction bases unmatched: 11. Germline-derived CDR1 and CDR2 are LNHDA and SQIVND (reference sequence).

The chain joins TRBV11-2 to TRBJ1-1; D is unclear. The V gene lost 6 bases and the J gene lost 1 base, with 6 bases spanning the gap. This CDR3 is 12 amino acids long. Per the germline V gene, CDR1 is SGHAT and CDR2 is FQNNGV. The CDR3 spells CASSPRNTEAFF. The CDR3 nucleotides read TGTGCCAGCAGTCCGAGGAACACTGAAGCTTTCTTT.

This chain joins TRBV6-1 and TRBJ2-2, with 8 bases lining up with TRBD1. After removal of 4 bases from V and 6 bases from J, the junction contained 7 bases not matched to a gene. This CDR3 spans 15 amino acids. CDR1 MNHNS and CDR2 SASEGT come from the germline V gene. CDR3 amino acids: CASSATQGAAGELFF. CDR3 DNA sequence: TGTGCCAGCAGTGCCACCCAGGGGGCCGCCGGGGAGCTGTTTTTT.

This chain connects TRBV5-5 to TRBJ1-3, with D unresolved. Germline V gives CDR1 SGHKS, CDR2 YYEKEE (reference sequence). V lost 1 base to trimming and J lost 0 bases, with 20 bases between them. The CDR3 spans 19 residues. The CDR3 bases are TGTGCCAGCAGCTTGATAATAGCAAGTGGCAGAAGCTCTGGAAACACCATATATTTT. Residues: CASSLIIASGRSSGNTIYF. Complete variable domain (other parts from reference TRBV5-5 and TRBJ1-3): DAGVTQSPTHLIKTRGQQVTLRCSPISGHKSVSWYQQVLGQGPQFIFQYYEKEERGRGNFPDRFSARQFPNYSSELNVNALLLGDSALYLCASSLIIASGRSSGNTIYFGEGSWLTVV.

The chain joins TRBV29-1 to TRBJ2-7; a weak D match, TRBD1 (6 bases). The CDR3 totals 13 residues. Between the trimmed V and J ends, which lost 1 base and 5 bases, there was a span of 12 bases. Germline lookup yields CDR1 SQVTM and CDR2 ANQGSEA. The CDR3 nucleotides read TGCAGCGTTGAAGGTCAGGGGAGCCACGAGCAGTACTTC. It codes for CSVEGQGSHEQYF.

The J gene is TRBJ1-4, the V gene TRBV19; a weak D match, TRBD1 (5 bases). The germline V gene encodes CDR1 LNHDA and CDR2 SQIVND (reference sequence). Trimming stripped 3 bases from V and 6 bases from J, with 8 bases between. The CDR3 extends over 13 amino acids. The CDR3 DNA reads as TGTGCCAGTAGTATGGGGCATGATGAAAAACTGTTTTTT. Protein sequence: CASSMGHDEKLFF.

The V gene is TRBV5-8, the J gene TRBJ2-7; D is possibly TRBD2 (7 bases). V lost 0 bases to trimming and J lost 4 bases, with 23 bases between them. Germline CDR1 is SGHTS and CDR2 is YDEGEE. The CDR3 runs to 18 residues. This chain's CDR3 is CASSLAWGAGAGEYEQYF. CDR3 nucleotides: TGTGCCAGCAGCTTGGCCTGGGGGGCCGGGGCGGGAGAGTACGAGCAGTACTTC.

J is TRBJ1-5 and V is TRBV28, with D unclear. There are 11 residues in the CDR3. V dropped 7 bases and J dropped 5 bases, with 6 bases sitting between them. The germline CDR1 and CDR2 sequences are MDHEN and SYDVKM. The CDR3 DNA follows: TGTGCCAGCACCACGGATCAGCCCCAGCATTTT. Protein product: CASTTDQPQHF.

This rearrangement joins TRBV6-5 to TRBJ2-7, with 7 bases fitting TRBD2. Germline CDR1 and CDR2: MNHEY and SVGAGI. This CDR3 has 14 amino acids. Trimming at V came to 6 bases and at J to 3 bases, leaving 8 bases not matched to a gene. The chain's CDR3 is CASRPAGVVYEQYF. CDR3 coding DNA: TGTGCCAGCAGGCCCGCGGGAGTGGTCTACGAGCAGTACTTC.

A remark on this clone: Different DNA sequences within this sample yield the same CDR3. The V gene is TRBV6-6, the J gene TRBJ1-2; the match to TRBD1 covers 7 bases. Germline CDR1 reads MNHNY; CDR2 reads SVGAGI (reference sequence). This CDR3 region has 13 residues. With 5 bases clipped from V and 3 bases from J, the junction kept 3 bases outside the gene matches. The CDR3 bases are TGTGCCAGCAGTCCAACAGGGGACTATGGCTACACCTTC. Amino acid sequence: CASSPTGDYGYTF.

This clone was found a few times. CDR3 residues: CASSVLAGTAQFF. The CDR3 DNA sequence: TGCGCCAGCAGTGTCCTAGCGGGCACAGCGCAGTTCTTC. This chain connects TRBV10-1 to TRBJ2-1; 8 nucleotides align to TRBD2. J gave up 12 bases and V 4 bases, and 8 bases lay outside the gene matches. Germline V lookup: CDR1 WNHNN, CDR2 SYGVQD (reference sequence). The length of the CDR3 is 13 residues.

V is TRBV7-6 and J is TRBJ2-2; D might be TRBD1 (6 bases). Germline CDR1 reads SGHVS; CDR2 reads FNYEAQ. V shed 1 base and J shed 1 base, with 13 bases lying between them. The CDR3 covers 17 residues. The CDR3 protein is CASSLVGRQENTGELFF. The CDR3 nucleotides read TGTGCCAGCAGCTTAGTTGGCAGACAGGAGAACACCGGGGAGCTGTTTTTT.

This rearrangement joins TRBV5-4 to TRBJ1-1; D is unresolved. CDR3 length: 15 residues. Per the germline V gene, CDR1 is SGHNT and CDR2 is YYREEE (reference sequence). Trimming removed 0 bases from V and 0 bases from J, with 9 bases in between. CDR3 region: CASSLARYMNTEAFF. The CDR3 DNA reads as TGTGCCAGCAGCTTGGCCAGGTACATGAACACTGAAGCTTTCTTT.

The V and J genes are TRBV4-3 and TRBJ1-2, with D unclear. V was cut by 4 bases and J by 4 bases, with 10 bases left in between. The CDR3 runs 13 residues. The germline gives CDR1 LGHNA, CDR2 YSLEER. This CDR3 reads CASSPSSSYGYTF. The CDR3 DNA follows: TGCGCCAGCAGCCCGTCAAGTAGCTATGGCTACACCTTC.

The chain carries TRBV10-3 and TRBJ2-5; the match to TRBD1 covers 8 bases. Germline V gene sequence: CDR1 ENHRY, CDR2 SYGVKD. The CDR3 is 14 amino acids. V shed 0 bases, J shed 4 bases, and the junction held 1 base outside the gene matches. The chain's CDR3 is CAISESGQGETQYF. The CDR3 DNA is TGTGCCATCAGTGAGTCAGGACAGGGAGAGACCCAGTACTTC.

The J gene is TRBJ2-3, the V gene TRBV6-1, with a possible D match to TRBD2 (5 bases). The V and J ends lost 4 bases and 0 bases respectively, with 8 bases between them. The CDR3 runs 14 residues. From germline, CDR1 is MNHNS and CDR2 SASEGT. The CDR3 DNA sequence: TGTGCCAGCAGTGTTCGGGGTAGCACAGATACGCAGTATTTT. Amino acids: CASSVRGSTDTQYF.

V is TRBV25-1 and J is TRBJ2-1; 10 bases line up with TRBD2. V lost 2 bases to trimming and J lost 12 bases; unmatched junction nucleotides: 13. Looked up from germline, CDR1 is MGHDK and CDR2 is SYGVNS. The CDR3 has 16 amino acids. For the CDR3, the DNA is TGTGCCAGCAGTGAACTAGGGGCTAGCGGGAGAGATGGGCAGTTCTTC. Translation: CASSELGASGRDGQFF.

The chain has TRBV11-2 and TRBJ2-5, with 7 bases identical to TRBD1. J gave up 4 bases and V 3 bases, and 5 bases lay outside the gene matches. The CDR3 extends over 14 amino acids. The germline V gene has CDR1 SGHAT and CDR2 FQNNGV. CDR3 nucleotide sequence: TGTGCCAGCAGCTTTCCGACAGGGATAGAGACCCAGTACTTC. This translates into CASSFPTGIETQYF.